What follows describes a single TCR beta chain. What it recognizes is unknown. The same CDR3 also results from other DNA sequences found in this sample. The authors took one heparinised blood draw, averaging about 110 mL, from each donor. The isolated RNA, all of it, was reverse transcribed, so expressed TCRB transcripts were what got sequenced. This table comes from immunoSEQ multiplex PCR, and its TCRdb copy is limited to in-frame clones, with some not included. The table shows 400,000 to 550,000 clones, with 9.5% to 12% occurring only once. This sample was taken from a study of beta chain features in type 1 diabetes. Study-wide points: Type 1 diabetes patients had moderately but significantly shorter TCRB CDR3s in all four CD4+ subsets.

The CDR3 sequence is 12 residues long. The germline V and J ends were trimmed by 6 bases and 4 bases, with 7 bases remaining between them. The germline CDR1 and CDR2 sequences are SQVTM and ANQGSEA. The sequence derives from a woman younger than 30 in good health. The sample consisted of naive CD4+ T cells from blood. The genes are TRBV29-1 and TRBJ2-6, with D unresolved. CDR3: CSVESGANVLTF. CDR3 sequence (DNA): TGCAGCGTGGAGTCCGGGGCCAACGTCCTGACTTTC. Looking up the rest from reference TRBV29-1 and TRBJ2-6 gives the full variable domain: SAVISQKPSRDICQRGTSLTIQCQVDSQVTMMFWYRQQPGQSLTLIATANQGSEATYESGFVIDKFPISRPNLTFSTLTVSNMSPEDSSIYLCSVESGANVLTFGAGSRLTVL.